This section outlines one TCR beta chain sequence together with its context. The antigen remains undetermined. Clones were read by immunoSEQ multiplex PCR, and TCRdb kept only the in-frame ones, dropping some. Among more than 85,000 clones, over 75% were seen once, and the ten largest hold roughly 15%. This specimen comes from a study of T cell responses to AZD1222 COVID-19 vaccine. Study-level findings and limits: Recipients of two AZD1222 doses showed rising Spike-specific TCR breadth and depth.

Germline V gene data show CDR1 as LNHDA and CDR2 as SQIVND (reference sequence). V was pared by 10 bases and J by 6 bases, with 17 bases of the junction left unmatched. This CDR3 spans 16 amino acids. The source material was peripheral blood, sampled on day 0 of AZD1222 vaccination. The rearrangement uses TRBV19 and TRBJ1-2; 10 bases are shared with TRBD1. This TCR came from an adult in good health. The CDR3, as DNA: TGTGCCACCGGGCCTACTTCCGGGACAGGGGTGCATGGCTACACCTTC. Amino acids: CATGPTSGTGVHGYTF.